Below, one TCR beta chain is given with its context. The data stem from a study of T cell changes during pregnancy in multiple sclerosis. TCRdb's table, derived via immunoSEQ multiplex PCR, lists solely in-frame clones and lacks some. The sample contains over 10,000 clones, 88% of which appear only once. The CDR3 is made up of 12 amino acids. Per the germline V gene, CDR1 is ENHRY and CDR2 is SYGVKD. Losses at the gene ends were 9 bases for V and 4 bases for J; bases not matched to a gene: 5. The source material was CD8+ T cells from peripheral blood mononuclear cells, sampled in the first trimester of pregnancy. The chain is built from TRBV10-3 and TRBJ1-1, with 7 bases matching TRBD1. The sequence came from a female donor with multiple sclerosis, enrolled in a pregnancy study. This CDR3 reads CAIGQVSTEAFF. The CDR3 DNA reads TGTGCCATTGGACAGGTGAGCACTGAAGCTTTCTTT.